The rows below give T cell receptor beta chains drawn from one sample of a study of cytomegalovirus exposure and HLA in healthy donors. Profiling relied on immunoSEQ multiplex PCR, and the TCRdb table lists in-frame clones only, not all of them. The sample lists 200,000 to 250,000 clones, about 93% occurring once. Sequences were obtained from PBMCs. The receptors stem from a woman aged 18-30 years in good health and CMV-seronegative. Both conserved end residues are part of each CDR3. A D gene is named only where the DNA matches it firmly. Rows give clone size only sometimes, using once, few, many, or a class for an expanded clone.

J: TRBJ2-7
D: TRBD2
V: TRBV30
size: NA
DNA: TGTGCCTGGAGTGGAAGTCTAGCGGGAGGAGGGAGGCAGTACTTC
CDR3: CAWSGSLAGGGRQYF

J: TRBJ1-4
D: TRBD1
V: TRBV5-4
size: NA
DNA: TGTGCCAGCAGCTTGGGGCAGGGGGCGGAAAAACTGTTTTTT
CDR3: CASSLGQGAEKLFF

J: TRBJ1-2
D: NA
V: TRBV5-4
size: NA
DNA: TGTGCCAGCAGCTTGAGCGGGAACTATGGCTACACCTTC
CDR3: CASSLSGNYGYTF

J: TRBJ2-6
D: TRBD2
V: TRBV30
size: once
DNA: TGTGCCTGGAGTGTAGGTCTTTGGGAGGGAACGACGTCTGGGGCCAACGTCCTGACTTTC
CDR3: CAWSVGLWEGTTSGANVLTF

J: TRBJ1-5
D: NA
V: TRBV5-6
size: once
DNA: TGTGCCAGCAGCGTTCAAAATCAGCCCCAGCATTTT
CDR3: CASSVQNQPQHF

J: TRBJ2-2
D: TRBD1
V: TRBV6-4
size: NA
DNA: TGTGCCAGCAGTGACAGGACAGGGGGCGATACCGGGGAGCTGTTTTTT
CDR3: CASSDRTGGDTGELFF

J: TRBJ2-1
D: TRBD2
V: TRBV2
size: NA
DNA: TGTGCCAGCGGCGGACTAGCGGGAGGGTTCGATGAGCAGTTCTTC
CDR3: CASGGLAGGFDEQFF

J: TRBJ1-6
D: TRBD1
V: TRBV6-5
size: NA
DNA: TGTGCCAGCAGTCGAGGGGGCGGTAATTCACCCCTCCACTTT
CDR3: CASSRGGGNSPLHF

J: TRBJ1-2
D: NA
V: TRBV9
size: NA
DNA: TGTGCCAGCAGCCCCCCGGGGAATGGCTATGGCTACACCTTC
CDR3: CASSPPGNGYGYTF

J: TRBJ2-7
D: TRBD1
V: TRBV18
size: once
DNA: TGTGCCAGCTCACCTCGTACAGGGGCCAGCTCCTACGAGCAGTACTTC
CDR3: CASSPRTGASSYEQYF

J: TRBJ2-6
D: TRBD1
V: TRBV9
size: NA
DNA: TGTGCCAGCAGCGTAGACCGTGACAGGGCTGGGGCCAACGTCCTGACTTTC
CDR3: CASSVDRDRAGANVLTF

J: TRBJ2-3
D: TRBD2
V: TRBV10-1
size: NA
DNA: TGCGCCAGCAGCTATAGCGGGCCCGCAGATACGCAGTATTTT
CDR3: CASSYSGPADTQYF

J: TRBJ1-1
D: NA
V: TRBV6-1
size: NA
DNA: TGTGCCAGCAGTGCTGGTGGGCAGCCCACTGAAGCTTTCTTT
CDR3: CASSAGGQPTEAFF

J: TRBJ2-5
D: TRBD1
V: TRBV18
size: NA
DNA: TGTGCCAGCTCACCACCGACAGGGGTACAGCAGCAGACCCAGTACTTC
CDR3: CASSPPTGVQQQTQYF

J: TRBJ2-2
D: TRBD2
V: TRBV25-1
size: NA
DNA: TGTGCCAGCAGTGAACGGACTAGCAGTCTCGGGGAGCTGTTTTTT
CDR3: CASSERTSSLGELFF

J: TRBJ2-6
D: TRBD1
V: TRBV4-2
size: NA
DNA: TGTGCCAGCAGCCAAGGTCAGGGGGCTCCCTCTGGGGCCAACGTCCTGACTTTC
CDR3: CASSQGQGAPSGANVLTF

J: TRBJ2-1
D: NA
V: TRBV27
size: NA
DNA: TGTGCCAGCAGTTTGAGGCCAGTAACAAAGGTGGAGCAGTTCTTC
CDR3: CASSLRPVTKVEQFF

J: TRBJ2-3
D: NA
V: TRBV2
size: NA
DNA: TGTGCCAGCATTCCGAACCTAGCGTCTAGCACAGATACGCAGTATTTT
CDR3: CASIPNLASSTDTQYF

J: TRBJ2-7
D: TRBD1
V: TRBV2
size: NA
DNA: TGTGCCAGCAGTGAATGGGGGACAGGGAGCATCTACGAGCAGTACTTC
CDR3: CASSEWGTGSIYEQYF

J: TRBJ2-1
D: NA
V: TRBV6-1
size: once
DNA: TGTGCCAGCAGTGAAAGTCCGGGCAGGGTCCATGAGCAGTTCTTC
CDR3: CASSESPGRVHEQFF

J: TRBJ1-3
D: NA
V: TRBV30
size: NA
DNA: TGTGCCTGGACCTCAGGGGCTGGAAACACCATATATTTT
CDR3: CAWTSGAGNTIYF

J: TRBJ1-2
D: NA
V: TRBV5-6
size: NA
DNA: TGTGCCAGCAGCTTGTGGGCAGGGTCCGACCAAACCTATGGCTACACCTTC
CDR3: CASSLWAGSDQTYGYTF

J: TRBJ1-1
D: NA
V: TRBV5-1
size: NA
DNA: TGCGCCAGCAGTTTGTGGGACACCGAGACTGAAGCTTTCTTT
CDR3: CASSLWDTETEAFF

J: TRBJ2-7
D: TRBD1
V: TRBV11-2
size: NA
DNA: TGTGCCAGCAGCTTAGTGGCGGGACAGGGGACCGGCGAGCAGTACTTC
CDR3: CASSLVAGQGTGEQYF

J: TRBJ2-1
D: TRBD2
V: TRBV7-6
size: NA
DNA: TGTGCCAGCAGCCCACTACAGGGGACTAGCGGGACGAGCTCCTACAATGAGCAGTTCTTC
CDR3: CASSPLQGTSGTSSYNEQFF

J: TRBJ1-1
D: NA
V: TRBV5-1
size: NA
DNA: TGCGCCAGCAGCTTGTACGGCCGAGGCACTGAAGCTTTCTTT
CDR3: CASSLYGRGTEAFF

J: TRBJ1-5
D: NA
V: TRBV10-3
size: NA
DNA: TGTGCCATCAGTGGCGGTAATCAGCCCCAGCATTTT
CDR3: CAISGGNQPQHF

J: TRBJ1-2
D: NA
V: TRBV30
size: once
DNA: TGTGCCTGGAGTGTACATGTCTATGGCTACACCTTC
CDR3: CAWSVHVYGYTF

J: TRBJ1-6
D: NA
V: TRBV19
size: NA
DNA: TGTGCCACATCCTTAGGAGGTAATCGGAATTCACCCCTCCACTTT
CDR3: CATSLGGNRNSPLHF

J: TRBJ1-1
D: NA
V: TRBV5-1
size: NA
DNA: TGCGCCAGCAGCTTGGTAGGGGCCACTGAAGCTTTCTTT
CDR3: CASSLVGATEAFF

J: TRBJ1-5
D: TRBD1
V: TRBV6-5
size: NA
DNA: TGTGCCAGCAGTTTTACAGGGGCCCAGCCCCAGCATTTT
CDR3: CASSFTGAQPQHF

J: TRBJ1-2
D: TRBD1
V: TRBV28
size: NA
DNA: TGTGCCAGCCGATGGACAGGGCGGTTATCTGGCTACACCTTC
CDR3: CASRWTGRLSGYTF

J: TRBJ2-6
D: NA
V: TRBV5-6
size: NA
DNA: TGTGCCAGCAGCTTGACGGGTAACAGGTTTTGGGGGGCCAACGTCCTGACTTTC
CDR3: CASSLTGNRFWGANVLTF

J: TRBJ2-7
D: TRBD1
V: TRBV2
size: NA
DNA: TGTGCCAGCAGTGAAGCGCGGACAGGGGGCAACGAGCAGTACTTC
CDR3: CASSEARTGGNEQYF

J: TRBJ2-7
D: NA
V: TRBV11-2
size: NA
DNA: TGTGCCAGCAGCTTAGTGCAGGGTGTAGGCTCCTACGAGCAGTACTTC
CDR3: CASSLVQGVGSYEQYF

J: TRBJ2-5
D: TRBD2
V: TRBV18
size: NA
DNA: TGTGCCAGCTCACCGGAGCGGGAGTTAGAGACCCAGTACTTC
CDR3: CASSPERELETQYF

J: TRBJ2-7
D: TRBD1
V: TRBV9
size: NA
DNA: TGTGCCAGCAGCGTAGAAGGGACAGGTACCGAGCAGTACTTC
CDR3: CASSVEGTGTEQYF

J: TRBJ1-2
D: TRBD1
V: TRBV7-8
size: NA
DNA: TGTGCCAGCAGCCCTAGGGGACAGGCTAACTATGGCTACACCTTC
CDR3: CASSPRGQANYGYTF

J: TRBJ2-5
D: TRBD2
V: TRBV7-9
size: NA
DNA: TGTGCCAGCAGTGTCCGACTAGCGGTGGAGACCCAGTACTTC
CDR3: CASSVRLAVETQYF

J: TRBJ2-4
D: TRBD1
V: TRBV27
size: NA
DNA: TGTGCCAGGGACAGGCTGAGTTTAGGGGGCCCCAAAAACATTCAGTACTTC
CDR3: CARDRLSLGGPKNIQYF

J: TRBJ2-3
D: NA
V: TRBV6-5
size: NA
DNA: TGTGCCAGCAGTTACTCAGGGCGGGGCAGCACAGATACGCAGTATTTT
CDR3: CASSYSGRGSTDTQYF

J: TRBJ2-7
D: TRBD2
V: TRBV4-2
size: NA
DNA: TGTGCCAGCAGCCTAGGGACTAGCGAGAGCTACGAGCAGTACTTC
CDR3: CASSLGTSESYEQYF

J: TRBJ2-1
D: TRBD2
V: TRBV5-4
size: NA
DNA: TGTGCCAGCAGCCGTAGCGGGAGGTTGGGCAATGAGCAGTTCTTC
CDR3: CASSRSGRLGNEQFF

J: TRBJ1-5
D: NA
V: TRBV30
size: NA
DNA: TGTGCCTGGAGTGTAGAGATCACAGGGCTTCAGCCCCAGCATTTT
CDR3: CAWSVEITGLQPQHF

J: TRBJ2-7
D: TRBD2
V: TRBV7-8
size: NA
DNA: TGTGCCAGCAGCTTAGTAGCGGGAGGGAGCGGGAGATCCTACGAGCAGTACTTC
CDR3: CASSLVAGGSGRSYEQYF

J: TRBJ1-5
D: NA
V: TRBV7-9
size: NA
DNA: TGTGCCAGCAGCTTAGGAGGTGCTCAGCCCCAGCATTTT
CDR3: CASSLGGAQPQHF

J: TRBJ1-2
D: NA
V: TRBV19
size: NA
DNA: TGTGCCAGTATCGGTTACGACTGGGATGGCTACACCTTC
CDR3: CASIGYDWDGYTF

J: TRBJ2-7
D: TRBD2
V: TRBV7-8
size: NA
DNA: TGTGCCAGCAGCTTAGGTAGCGGGAGCTACGAGCAGTACTTC
CDR3: CASSLGSGSYEQYF

J: TRBJ2-1
D: TRBD2
V: TRBV18
size: NA
DNA: TGTGCCAGCTCACCACTTGAGCGGGAGGGGACAAATGAGCAGTTCTTC
CDR3: CASSPLEREGTNEQFF

J: TRBJ2-4
D: NA
V: TRBV25-1
size: once
DNA: TGTGCCAGCAGTGAAGGCTCCATTCAGTACTTC
CDR3: CASSEGSIQYF

J: TRBJ2-1
D: NA
V: TRBV11-2
size: NA
DNA: TGTGCCAGCAGCTTAGGAATAGCCAATGAGCAGTTCTTC
CDR3: CASSLGIANEQFF